This T cell receptor beta chain was retrieved from a study of beta chain features in type 1 diabetes. This clone was seen more than once but under ten times. Its antigen is undetermined. Looked up from germline, CDR1 is SNHLY and CDR2 is FYNNEI. This CDR3 is built from 14 residues. Trimming left V 6 bases short and J 4 bases short, with 12 bases between. Investigators reverse transcribed all isolated RNA, so they sequenced expressed TCRB transcripts. This table comes from immunoSEQ multiplex PCR, and its TCRdb copy is limited to in-frame clones, with some not included. This sample has about 170,000 clones; around 8% occur once, and the top ten carry more than 0.75%. Whole-study findings and limits: Across all four CD4+ subsets, people with type 1 diabetes showed modestly shorter TCRB CDR3s.

The V gene is TRBV2, the J gene TRBJ2-2; D possibly corresponds to TRBD2 (5 bases). The sequencing input was central memory CD4+ T cells from blood. The TCR sequence derives from a woman aged 40-49 years with type 1 diabetes. CDR3 in amino acids: CASRLTRVTGELFF. DNA of the CDR3: TGTGCCAGCAGACTAACTAGGGTCACCGGGGAGCTGTTTTTT.